Below are 31 T cell receptor beta chains sequenced from a single sample in a study of shared clonotypes between healthy human individuals (dated by TCRdb to the early 2020s). Receptor amplification or capture employed the immunoSEQ multiplex PCR assay. The table was pulled from immuneACCESS by TCRdb, which kept in-frame rearrangements only. Such tables lose some clones; where checked, under half of the loss comes from unresolved V genes, and the rest has no known cause. Within this sample are over 2 million clones, with approximately 90% of them counted one time only. Around 0.38% of the sample is taken by the ten largest. Source material: naive CD4+ T cells from PBMCs. Reading the label with the study, this specimen's cell subset or site is: CD45RA+ positively selected. Every receptor here comes from a man aged 18 to 35 in good health. Some clones in this sample may be carry-over from other donors' samples.

The chain has TRBV7-2 and TRBJ2-3; 11 bases are a match to TRBD2. The CDR3 covers 16 residues. The germline CDR1 and CDR2 sequences are SGHTA and FQGNSA. The junction had 4 bases not matched to a gene; V was cut back by 1 base and J by 4 bases. This CDR3 is CASSLDSGRVPDTQYF. Written as DNA, the CDR3 is TGTGCCAGCAGCTTAGATAGCGGGAGGGTCCCAGATACGCAGTATTTT. Full variable domain (remainder filled in from reference TRBV7-2 and TRBJ2-3): GAGVSQSPSNKVTEKGKDVELRCDPISGHTALYWYRQSLGQGLEFLIYFQGNSAPDKSGLPSDRFSAERTGGSVSTLTIQRTQQEDSAVYLCASSLDSGRVPDTQYFGPGTRLTVL.

The rearrangement uses TRBV5-1 and TRBJ2-1, with 12 bases that match TRBD2. V lost 5 bases to trimming and J lost 3 bases; unmatched junction nucleotides: 12. Per the germline V gene, CDR1 is SGHRS and CDR2 is YFSETQ. The CDR3 consists of 18 residues. CDR3 DNA sequence: TGCGCCAGCAGAGGGACTAGCGGGCTGTTCGACCTCTACAATGAGCAGTTCTTC. Translating gives CASRGTSGLFDLYNEQFF.

This clone has just one count. The chain links TRBV7-2 to TRBJ2-1; 8 positions match TRBD2. This CDR3 is built from 14 residues. With V trimmed by 6 bases and J by 9 bases, 10 bases remained unmatched. Germline assignment: CDR1 SGHTA and CDR2 FQGNSA. This CDR3 is CASRTGLAYLEQFF. The CDR3 DNA sequence: TGTGCCAGCAGGACCGGACTAGCCTATCTTGAGCAGTTCTTC.

The gene calls are TRBV6-1 and TRBJ2-3, with no clear D. Per germline, CDR1 MNHNS and CDR2 SASEGT. The germline V and J ends were trimmed by 7 bases and 3 bases, with 14 bases remaining between them. This CDR3 comprises 14 residues. The CDR3 spells CASTPRIRTDTQYF. For the CDR3, the DNA is TGTGCCAGCACACCCCGGATAAGAACAGATACGCAGTATTTT.

V is TRBV11-2 and J is TRBJ1-4, with 7 nucleotides matching TRBD1. The CDR3 runs 17 residues. CDR1 is SGHAT and CDR2 is FQNNGV in the germline V gene. V shed 4 bases and J 7 bases; nucleotides not matched to a gene: 15. The CDR3 loop reads CASSSSLRQGLGEKLFF. CDR3 nucleotide sequence: TGTGCCAGCAGCTCCTCCCTAAGACAGGGTCTTGGTGAAAAACTGTTTTTT.

V gene TRBV5-1 combines with J gene TRBJ2-7; D uncertain. This CDR3 spans 14 amino acids. The germline gives CDR1 SGHRS, CDR2 YFSETQ. Trimming left V 4 bases short and J 2 bases short, with 13 bases between. The CDR3 loop is CASSLISRTYEQYF. The CDR3 nucleotides read TGCGCCAGCAGCCTTATCTCCCGGACCTACGAGCAGTACTTC.

This chain's CDR3 is CASSLPSGQETQYF. As DNA, the CDR3 is TGTGCCAGCAGTTTACCCTCGGGGCAAGAGACCCAGTACTTC. The chain carries TRBV28 and TRBJ2-5; possible D gene TRBD2, 5 bases. Between the trimmed V and J ends, which lost 2 bases and 2 bases, there was a span of 9 bases. The CDR3 length is 14 residues. Per the germline V gene, CDR1 is MDHEN and CDR2 is SYDVKM.

The sample holds one count of this clone. V is TRBV28 and J is TRBJ2-7; 8 nucleotides match TRBD1. V trimming: 4 bases; J trimming: 4 bases; junction bases outside the gene matches: 9. This CDR3 comprises 15 residues. Germline V CDR1 and CDR2: MDHEN, SYDVKM. The CDR3 DNA reads as TGTGCCAGCAGTTCCTTGGGACAGGCGACTTACGAGCAGTACTTC. Residues: CASSSLGQATYEQYF.

With respect to this clone: The same CDR3 also results from other DNA sequences found in this sample. V gene TRBV5-6 combines with J gene TRBJ1-3; D remains ambiguous. This CDR3 has 13 amino acids. V dropped 2 bases and J dropped 0 bases, with 3 bases sitting between them. Germline CDR1 reads SGHDT; CDR2 reads YYEEEE. DNA for the CDR3: TGTGCCAGCAGCTTACGCTCTGGAAACACCATATATTTT. Translated, it gives CASSLRSGNTIYF.

The chain combines TRBV7-9 with TRBJ1-2; 7 nucleotides align to TRBD1. Germline lookup yields CDR1 SEHNR and CDR2 FQNEAQ (reference sequence). After removal of 6 bases from V and 8 bases from J, the junction contained 12 bases not matched to a gene. This CDR3 has 14 residues. Written as DNA, the CDR3 is TGTGCCAGCAGTTACGAGGGGGCGTCGGGAGGCTACACCTTC. Encoded protein: CASSYEGASGGYTF.

Details on this clone: Other DNA sequences in the sample encode the same CDR3. V usage is TRBV30 and J usage is TRBJ1-2; D ambiguous. Trimming removed 0 bases at V and 2 bases at J, with 7 bases between. Germline CDR1 GTSNPN, CDR2 SVGIG (reference sequence). The CDR3 consists of 13 residues. The CDR3 region is CAWSVSANYGYTF. The CDR3 nucleotides read TGTGCCTGGAGTGTTTCCGCGAACTATGGCTACACCTTC.

The chain combines TRBV28 with TRBJ2-1; weak D call: TRBD1 (5 bases). V was clipped by 3 bases and J by 3 bases, with 9 bases between them. The CDR3 length is 14 residues. CDR1 is MDHEN and CDR2 is SYDVKM in the germline V gene. This CDR3 reads CASSFQGGYNEQFF. CDR3 DNA sequence: TGTGCCAGCAGTTTCCAGGGCGGCTACAATGAGCAGTTCTTC. Drawing the rest from reference TRBV28 and TRBJ2-1, the complete variable domain is DVKVTQSSRYLVKRTGEKVFLECVQDMDHENMFWYRQDPGLGLRLIYFSYDVKMKEKGDIPEGYSVSREKKERFSLILESASTNQTSMYLCASSFQGGYNEQFFGPGTRLTVL.

The CDR3 nucleotides read TGCGCCAGCAGCCAAGTAGCGGGAGGATTTGTTGGGGAGCTGTTTTTT. It specifies CASSQVAGGFVGELFF. The rearrangement uses TRBV4-3 and TRBJ2-2; 10 bases match TRBD2. The CDR3 has 16 residues. Trimming cost V 1 base and J 8 bases; bases outside gene matches: 7. In germline, CDR1 is LGHNA, CDR2 YSLEER.

The sample holds a few counts of this clone. Other DNA sequences from this sample encode an identical CDR3 as well. The chain uses TRBV2 and TRBJ1-4; no reliable D call. Germline V CDR1 and CDR2: SNHLY, FYNNEI. The CDR3 has 11 amino acids. V lost 6 bases, J lost 8 bases, and 7 bases lay in between. The CDR3 sequence: CASSLQEKLFF. The CDR3 DNA follows: TGTGCCAGCAGCCTACAGGAAAAACTGTTTTTT.

The chain employs TRBV18 and TRBJ2-1, with 7 positions matching TRBD2. Looked up from germline, CDR1 is KGHSH and CDR2 is LQKENI. Unmatched junction bases numbered 10, after V lost 5 bases and J lost 6 bases. CDR3 length: 15 residues. CDR3 amino acids: CASSSGTGGGNEQFF. CDR3 DNA sequence: TGTGCCAGCTCAAGTGGGACGGGAGGAGGCAATGAGCAGTTCTTC.

About this clone: The sample holds other DNA sequences that translate to the same CDR3. The rearrangement links TRBV15 to TRBJ2-6; TRBD1 aligns across 9 bases. CDR3 size: 17 residues. From germline, CDR1 is LNHNV and CDR2 YYDKDF (reference sequence). The V gene end was trimmed by 0 bases and the J gene end by 0 bases; junction bases not matched to a gene: 0. The CDR3 reads CATSREGQGSGANVLTF. CDR3 sequence (DNA): TGTGCCACCAGCAGAGAGGGACAGGGCTCTGGGGCCAACGTCCTGACTTTC.

The chain couples TRBV5-1 to TRBJ1-1, with TRBD1 matching over 7 bases. Per the germline V gene, CDR1 is SGHRS and CDR2 is YFSETQ. This CDR3 comprises 15 residues. Trimming removed 4 bases from V and 3 bases from J; junction bases left unmatched: 9. CDR3 protein: CASSAGRDRDTEAFF. The CDR3 DNA follows: TGCGCCAGCAGCGCCGGACGGGACAGAGACACTGAAGCTTTCTTT. The variable domain in full, completed from reference TRBV5-1 and TRBJ1-1, reads KAGVTQTPRYLIKTRGQQVTLSCSPISGHRSVSWYQQTPGQGLQFLFEYFSETQRNKGNFPGRFSGRQFSNSRSEMNVSTLELGDSALYLCASSAGRDRDTEAFFGQGTRLTVV.

The rearrangement links TRBV7-9 to TRBJ2-2, with D possibly TRBD1 on 6 matching bases. CDR1 and CDR2 from the germline V gene are SEHNR and FQNEAQ (reference sequence). CDR3 length: 15 amino acids. V shed 6 bases and J shed 5 bases, with 16 bases lying between them. CDR3 sequence: CASRTLWTVTGELFF. The DNA for the CDR3 is TGTGCCAGCAGAACCCTCTGGACAGTTACCGGGGAGCTGTTTTTT.

The gene calls are TRBV29-1 and TRBJ1-2; TRBD1 matches 9 bases. Trimming cost V 5 bases and J 8 bases; bases outside gene matches: 9. The CDR3 loop spans 13 amino acids. Germline V CDR1 and CDR2: SQVTM, ANQGSEA. The chain's CDR3 is CSVNSGQGGGYTF. The CDR3 DNA is TGCAGCGTTAACTCGGGACAGGGAGGAGGCTACACCTTC.

The chain is built from TRBV5-1 and TRBJ2-5; tentatively, D is TRBD2 (7 bases). V gave up 3 bases and J gave up 0 bases, with 27 bases separating them. The CDR3 runs to 20 residues. The germline gives CDR1 SGHRS, CDR2 YFSETQ. The CDR3 region has the DNA TGCGCCAGCAGCTATACTGAAACTTATGGGGGGGCGGTTTACCAAGAGACCCAGTACTTC. Amino acids: CASSYTETYGGAVYQETQYF.

This sequence joins TRBV30 and TRBJ1-1; D gene ambiguous. The CDR3 consists of 13 residues. In germline, CDR1 is GTSNPN, CDR2 SVGIG (reference sequence). Trimming left V 0 bases short and J 8 bases short, with 13 bases between. In DNA form, the CDR3 reads TGTGCCTGGAGTGTACGGGGTGGGAGGGAAGCTTTCTTT. Encoded protein: CAWSVRGGREAFF. The full variable domain, with the rest looked up from reference TRBV30 and TRBJ1-1, is SQTIHQWPATLVQPVGSPLSLECTVEGTSNPNLYWYRQAAGRGLQLLFYSVGIGQISSEVPQNLSASRPQDRQFILSSKKLLLSDSGFYLCAWSVRGGREAFFGQGTRLTVV.

The J gene is TRBJ2-2, the V gene TRBV15, with D possibly matching TRBD1 (5 bases). The CDR3 is 13 amino acids. Germline V gene data show CDR1 as LNHNV and CDR2 as YYDKDF (reference sequence). V was pared by 1 base and J by 6 bases, with 6 bases between. The CDR3 spells CATSRAGPGELFF. CDR3 in DNA: TGTGCCACCAGCAGAGCAGGGCCCGGGGAGCTGTTTTTT.

V and J are TRBV2 and TRBJ2-3; no reliable D call. This CDR3 region has 17 residues. Trimming took off 2 bases at V and 0 bases at J, with 15 bases between the two ends. The V gene's germline CDR1 is SNHLY and CDR2 FYNNEI. The CDR3 nucleotides read TGTGCCAGCAGTGAAAATCTTGCATGGCTGAGCACAGATACGCAGTATTTT. This codes for CASSENLAWLSTDTQYF.

The chain combines TRBV19 with TRBJ1-2; 9 bases line up with TRBD1. CDR1 and CDR2 (germline): LNHDA, SQIVND (reference sequence). The J segment lost 6 bases and the V segment lost 6 bases, leaving 5 bases of the junction unmatched. The CDR3 covers 13 residues. The CDR3 coding sequence is TGTGCCAGTAGCACGGGGACAGGGAATGGCTACACCTTC. It yields the protein CASSTGTGNGYTF.

Worth noting for this clone: The sample has other DNA sequences that encode this CDR3 too. V is TRBV30 and J is TRBJ1-2; 7 bases are shared with TRBD1. Germline CDR1 reads GTSNPN; CDR2 reads SVGIG (reference sequence). Unmatched junction bases numbered 1, after V lost 0 bases and J lost 3 bases. The CDR3 has 13 amino acids. The CDR3 nucleotides are TGTGCCTGGAGTGTAGGGACAGACTATGGCTACACCTTC. This codes for CAWSVGTDYGYTF.

The genes are TRBV30 and TRBJ2-5; no reliable D call. Germline V gene data show CDR1 as GTSNPN and CDR2 as SVGIG (reference sequence). This CDR3 has 12 residues. V was trimmed by 2 bases and J by 5 bases, leaving 9 bases between them. DNA for the CDR3: TGTGCCTGGAGTCTTCTATCGGAGACCCAGTACTTC. It encodes CAWSLLSETQYF.

The chain couples TRBV6-1 to TRBJ1-2; TRBD1 is a possible D gene (5 bases). CDR3 length: 15 residues. Per germline, CDR1 MNHNS and CDR2 SASEGT. V was pared by 1 base and J by 2 bases, with 11 bases between. The CDR3 DNA is TGTGCCAGCAGTGAAGGAAGGGCAGGGAACTATGGCTACACCTTC. Protein product: CASSEGRAGNYGYTF.

The chain recombines TRBV29-1 with TRBJ2-4; 9 nucleotides match TRBD2. In germline, CDR1 is SQVTM, CDR2 ANQGSEA. The CDR3 runs to 11 residues. Trimming at V came to 7 bases and at J to 15 bases, leaving 10 bases not matched to a gene. The CDR3 DNA reads as TGCAGCGCCCAGTTAGCGGGAGCGGCGTACTTC. This translates into CSAQLAGAAYF.

The rearrangement joins TRBV11-2 to TRBJ2-6; 7 bases line up with TRBD1. CDR3 length equals 17 residues. The ends lost 2 bases at V and 0 bases at J; junction bases unmatched: 4. Germline CDR1 reads SGHAT; CDR2 reads FQNNGV. CDR3 sequence (DNA): TGTGCCAGCAGCTTAACCAGGGGGAGCTCTGGGGCCAACGTCCTGACTTTC. It is translated as CASSLTRGSSGANVLTF.

This rearrangement joins TRBV10-3 to TRBJ2-1; 12 nucleotides agree with TRBD2. With V trimmed by 0 bases and J by 3 bases, 3 bases remained unmatched. CDR1 ENHRY and CDR2 SYGVKD come from the germline V gene. The CDR3 is 17 residues long. The CDR3 DNA follows: TGTGCCATCAGTGAGTCGCTAGCGGGAGGGTACTACAATGAGCAGTTCTTC. Amino acid sequence: CAISESLAGGYYNEQFF.

This chain links TRBV4-1 with TRBJ2-3; 7 nucleotides align to TRBD2. The CDR3 runs to 15 residues. Germline CDR1 and CDR2: MGHRA and YSYEKL. The junction had 8 bases not matched to a gene; V was cut back by 4 bases and J by 4 bases. In nucleotides, the CDR3 is TGCGCCAGCAGCCCCATTGGGACTATAGCAGATACGCAGTATTTT. Encoded protein: CASSPIGTIADTQYF.